One sample yielded the 26 T cell receptor beta chains listed below, sequenced in a study of cytomegalovirus exposure and HLA in healthy donors. TCRdb keeps only in-frame clones here, not all; method: immunoSEQ multiplex PCR. The repertoire includes about 140,000 clones, 70% to 90% of them detected once, and about 2.8% sits in the top ten. Specimen: PBMCs. Receptors originate from a man aged 18-30 years in good health and CMV-seronegative.

The chain has TRBV5-6 and TRBJ2-1; 7 bases fit TRBD2. The V gene end was trimmed by 4 bases and the J gene end by 10 bases; junction bases not matched to a gene: 14. CDR3 length: 15 amino acids. Per the germline V gene, CDR1 is SGHDT and CDR2 is YYEEEE. CDR3 in DNA: TGTGCCAGCAGCCCGGAAGCGACTAGCTGGGGGGAGCAGTTCTTC. It encodes CASSPEATSWGEQFF.

The rearrangement links TRBV19 to TRBJ2-7; D is possibly TRBD2 (6 bases). CDR3 length equals 13 residues. V was cut by 3 bases and J by 4 bases, with 10 bases left in between. Looked up from germline, CDR1 is LNHDA and CDR2 is SQIVND (reference sequence). This chain's CDR3 is CASSMRGRYEQYF. The CDR3 DNA reads TGTGCCAGTAGTATGCGGGGTCGGTACGAGCAGTACTTC.

The V and J genes are TRBV6-1 and TRBJ2-2, with TRBD2 identical over 8 bases. Germline V gene data show CDR1 as MNHNS and CDR2 as SASEGT. The trim removed 6 bases at V and 7 bases at J, leaving 4 bases unmatched. This CDR3 has 13 residues. The CDR3 DNA is TGTGCCAGCAGGGAGCGGGGGTTCGGGGAGCTGTTTTTT. This translates into CASRERGFGELFF.

The chain has TRBV9 and TRBJ2-2; D is unclear. Germline V CDR1 and CDR2: SGDLS, YYNGEE. Deletions cut 2 bases from V and 2 bases from J, with 13 bases between. The CDR3 length is 16 residues. This CDR3 reads CASSVPGGLNTGELFF. CDR3 DNA: TGTGCCAGCAGCGTCCCTGGTGGGCTAAACACCGGGGAGCTGTTTTTT.

V is TRBV7-9 and J is TRBJ2-3; D gene ambiguous. From germline, CDR1 is SEHNR and CDR2 FQNEAQ (reference sequence). Trimming left V 5 bases short and J 4 bases short, with 4 bases between. This CDR3 contains 11 residues. The CDR3 DNA sequence: TGTGCCAGCAGCCGGGCAGATACGCAGTATTTT. Translation: CASSRADTQYF.

The chain carries TRBV28 and TRBJ1-1, with D unclear. With 6 bases removed from V and 0 bases from J, the gap between germline ends came to 17 bases. This CDR3 spans 16 amino acids. The germline V gene has CDR1 MDHEN and CDR2 SYDVKM. The CDR3 DNA is TGTGCCAGCAGCTCTCGGTCGCGGAGTCTGAACACTGAAGCTTTCTTT. Protein: CASSSRSRSLNTEAFF.

The chain employs TRBV10-3 and TRBJ1-1; no definite D call. V dropped 0 bases and J dropped 6 bases, with 11 bases sitting between them. Germline V gene data show CDR1 as ENHRY and CDR2 as SYGVKD. This CDR3 region has 14 residues. CDR3 nucleotide sequence: TGTGCCATCAGTGAGTCGACTCGGGTCTCTGAAGCTTTCTTT. Translation gives CAISESTRVSEAFF.

For the CDR3, the DNA is TGTGCCAGTAGTATCGCAGGGGTGGGCCACACTGAAGCTTTCTTT. Its protein is CASSIAGVGHTEAFF. The chain combines TRBV19 with TRBJ1-1, with D possibly matching TRBD1 (6 bases). This CDR3 comprises 15 residues. Germline CDR1 LNHDA, CDR2 SQIVND (reference sequence). Trimming stripped 3 bases from V and 3 bases from J, with 14 bases between.

V gene TRBV15 combines with J gene TRBJ2-7; D is uncertain. This CDR3 contains 13 residues. Trimming pared 0 bases from V and 4 bases from J, leaving 7 bases between. In germline, CDR1 is LNHNV, CDR2 YYDKDF (reference sequence). This CDR3 reads CATSRDSVYEQYF. The CDR3 bases are TGTGCCACCAGCAGAGATTCCGTATACGAGCAGTACTTC.

The rearrangement joins TRBV5-6 to TRBJ1-2; D is undetermined. With 2 bases removed from V and 4 bases from J, the gap between germline ends came to 9 bases. The CDR3 has 13 amino acids. The germline V gene has CDR1 SGHDT and CDR2 YYEEEE. For the CDR3, the DNA is TGTGCCAGCAGCTTATTACAGATCTATGGCTACACCTTC. Its protein is CASSLLQIYGYTF.

The V and J genes are TRBV5-1 and TRBJ2-5; TRBD1 might be the D (5 bases). V lost 0 bases and J lost 4, with 13 bases in between. CDR3 size: 15 residues. Germline CDR1 SGHRS, CDR2 YFSETQ. The CDR3 DNA is TGCGCCAGCAGCTTGGCCGGCCAGGGAACAGAGACCCAGTACTTC. It encodes CASSLAGQGTETQYF.

The chain recombines TRBV5-6 with TRBJ2-7; 8 nucleotides line up with TRBD1. There are 15 residues in the CDR3. Unmatched junction bases numbered 7, after V lost 2 bases and J lost 3 bases. Germline V CDR1 and CDR2: SGHDT, YYEEEE. The CDR3 sequence: CASSFPTGEYYEQYF. CDR3 sequence (DNA): TGTGCCAGCAGCTTTCCGACAGGGGAGTACTACGAGCAGTACTTC.

This rearrangement joins TRBV30 to TRBJ2-5; 9 nucleotides line up with TRBD2. The CDR3 has 15 residues. CDR1 is GTSNPN and CDR2 is SVGIG in the germline V gene (reference sequence). Trimming took 4 bases from V and 5 from J; bases not matched to a gene: 11. CDR3 loop: CAWTPPLAGRETQYF. CDR3 bases: TGTGCCTGGACCCCACCCCTAGCGGGACGGGAGACCCAGTACTTC.

This chain connects TRBV5-1 to TRBJ2-1; 13 bases are shared with TRBD2. The junction had 5 bases not matched to a gene; V was cut back by 4 bases and J by 4 bases. CDR3 length: 16 amino acids. Looked up from germline, CDR1 is SGHRS and CDR2 is YFSETQ. Here the CDR3 reads CASSLGLAGVYNEQFF. The CDR3 DNA is TGCGCCAGCAGCCTTGGACTAGCGGGGGTGTACAATGAGCAGTTCTTC. Full variable domain (rest looked up from reference TRBV5-1 and TRBJ2-1): KAGVTQTPRYLIKTRGQQVTLSCSPISGHRSVSWYQQTPGQGLQFLFEYFSETQRNKGNFPGRFSGRQFSNSRSEMNVSTLELGDSALYLCASSLGLAGVYNEQFFGPGTRLTVL.

V usage is TRBV11-2 and J usage is TRBJ2-7, with 9 positions matching TRBD1. The CDR3 length is 16 residues. The germline CDR1 and CDR2 sequences are SGHAT and FQNNGV. Unmatched junction bases numbered 10, after V lost 4 bases and J lost 3 bases. CDR3 nucleotide sequence: TGTGCCAGCAGCTCTCATGGGACAGGGAATCGCTACGAGCAGTACTTC. Translated, it gives CASSSHGTGNRYEQYF.

The chain couples TRBV6-5 to TRBJ1-2; D is ambiguous. Germline values: CDR1 MNHEY, CDR2 SVGAGI. V was pared by 2 bases and J by 9 bases, with 13 bases between. The CDR3 extends over 13 amino acids. The CDR3 DNA follows: TGTGCCAGCAGTTACGAGGATAGCAGAAGCTACACCTTC. As protein: CASSYEDSRSYTF.

The chain employs TRBV5-1 and TRBJ1-1; TRBD1 matches 7 bases. The CDR3 spans 15 residues. V lost 4 bases to trimming and J lost 4 bases; unmatched junction nucleotides: 10. Germline V gene data show CDR1 as SGHRS and CDR2 as YFSETQ. The CDR3 region is CASSPLEQGSTEAFF. The CDR3 nucleotides read TGCGCCAGCAGCCCTCTCGAACAGGGGTCCACTGAAGCTTTCTTT. Looking up the rest from reference TRBV5-1 and TRBJ1-1 gives the full variable domain: KAGVTQTPRYLIKTRGQQVTLSCSPISGHRSVSWYQQTPGQGLQFLFEYFSETQRNKGNFPGRFSGRQFSNSRSEMNVSTLELGDSALYLCASSPLEQGSTEAFFGQGTRLTVV.

The chain links TRBV5-5 to TRBJ1-3; possibly TRBD1 for D (6 bases). This CDR3 has 15 residues. The V gene lost 2 bases and the J gene lost 4 bases, with 13 bases spanning the gap. Germline V CDR1 and CDR2: SGHKS, YYEKEE (reference sequence). The CDR3 is CASSFSRTEGNTIYF. The DNA of the CDR3 is TGTGCCAGCAGCTTTTCTAGGACAGAGGGAAACACCATATATTTT.

The chain combines TRBV10-3 with TRBJ2-2; TRBD1 matches at 7 bases. The junction had 6 bases not matched to a gene; V was cut back by 10 bases and J by 1 base. Germline V gene data show CDR1 as ENHRY and CDR2 as SYGVKD. The CDR3 sequence is 14 residues long. CDR3 loop: CATAGTENTGELFF. The CDR3 nucleotides read TGTGCCACCGCCGGGACAGAGAACACCGGGGAGCTGTTTTTT.

The chain uses TRBV6-5 and TRBJ2-5, with unresolved D. The germline V gene encodes CDR1 MNHEY and CDR2 SVGAGI. The V end lost 7 bases, the J end lost 2 bases, and 17 bases lay between the germline ends. This CDR3 region has 15 residues. CDR3 loop: CASKETGRSQETQYF. For the CDR3, the DNA is TGTGCCAGCAAAGAGACCGGCAGGTCGCAAGAGACCCAGTACTTC.

This clone showed up just a few times. The rearrangement links TRBV6-5 to TRBJ2-7; perhaps TRBD2 as D (5 bases). This CDR3 region has 15 residues. Trimming left V 0 bases short and J 7 bases short, with 16 bases between. CDR1 is MNHEY, CDR2 SVGAGI, per germline. The CDR3 reads CASSYSITFPGEQYF. CDR3 DNA sequence: TGTGCCAGCAGTTACTCGATCACATTCCCGGGGGAGCAGTACTTC.

This chain connects TRBV2 to TRBJ2-7; D is unclear. V lost 5 bases, J lost 5 bases, and 10 bases lay in between. The CDR3 loop spans 12 amino acids. CDR1 is SNHLY, CDR2 FYNNEI, per germline. This CDR3 is CASSQTSHEQYF. For the CDR3, the DNA is TGTGCCAGCAGTCAGACATCCCACGAGCAGTACTTC.

This clone has a single count. The chain uses TRBV6-1 and TRBJ2-1; TRBD2 agrees at 12 bases. The germline V gene has CDR1 MNHNS and CDR2 SASEGT. V was pared by 2 bases and J by 9 bases, with 8 bases of the junction left unmatched. The CDR3 is 16 residues long. CDR3 residues: CASSERGLAGGSEQFF. The CDR3 DNA is TGTGCCAGCAGTGAACGGGGGCTAGCGGGAGGGAGTGAGCAGTTCTTC.

This clone was picked up one time. The chain carries TRBV7-9 and TRBJ1-1, with a weak D call TRBD1 (5 bases). Germline CDR1 and CDR2: SEHNR and FQNEAQ (reference sequence). V shed 5 bases and J shed 1 base, with 11 bases lying between them. This CDR3 region has 14 residues. The CDR3 region has the DNA TGTGCCAGCAGCCCCCAGGGCCAGAACACTGAAGCTTTCTTT. Protein: CASSPQGQNTEAFF.

This rearrangement joins TRBV6-1 to TRBJ2-3; D possibly corresponds to TRBD1 (5 bases). V lost 11 bases and J 3 bases, leaving 15 bases between the germline ends. Germline V gene data show CDR1 as MNHNS and CDR2 as SASEGT. The CDR3 runs 13 residues. CDR3 protein: CAVRQGSTDTQYF. The CDR3 DNA sequence: TGTGCCGTCCGCCAGGGTTCGACAGATACGCAGTATTTT.

The chain carries TRBV4-1 and TRBJ2-7; 7 bases map to TRBD2. CDR1 and CDR2 (germline): MGHRA, YSYEKL. V was clipped by 5 bases and J by 3 bases; unmatched bases: 7. The CDR3 covers 14 residues. The CDR3 sequence is CASSTGGGGYEQYF. CDR3 in DNA: TGCGCCAGCAGCACCGGCGGGGGTGGCTACGAGCAGTACTTC.